These 3 T cell receptor beta chains were all obtained from the same sample, sequenced in a study of blood T cell repertoires in COVID-19. Sequencing used immunoSEQ multiplex PCR; TCRdb keeps in-frame clones, though not all of them. The sample lists about 160,000 clones; around 84% were seen once. The sequenced sample consisted of peripheral blood. Every receptor here comes from an elderly woman with acute or convalescent COVID-19.

The CDR3 loop reads CASSSWGASGGYEQYF. The DNA of the CDR3 is TGTGCCAGCAGCTCTTGGGGGGCTAGCGGGGGATACGAGCAGTACTTC. V and J are TRBV7-2 and TRBJ2-7, with TRBD2 identical over 10 bases. Germline V CDR1 and CDR2: SGHTA, FQGNSA. This CDR3 has 16 amino acids. Trimming at V came to 4 bases and at J to 4 bases, leaving 10 bases not matched to a gene.

This chain links TRBV6-1 with TRBJ1-2; D perhaps matches TRBD1 (5 bases). Trimming took 2 bases from V and 4 from J, leaving 8 bases between them. CDR1 and CDR2 from the germline V gene are MNHNS and SASEGT. The CDR3 runs to 13 residues. In DNA form, the CDR3 reads TGTGCCAGCAGTGAACAGGGATCCTATGGCTACACCTTC. Translated: CASSEQGSYGYTF.

This clone was found once. The chain uses TRBV5-8 and TRBJ2-7; 12 bases map to TRBD1. With 2 bases clipped from V and 8 bases from J, the junction kept 11 bases outside the gene matches. CDR3 length: 16 amino acids. CDR1 and CDR2 (germline): SGHTS, YDEGEE. The CDR3 DNA reads as TGTGCCAGCAGCTTTGCCGTCGGGACAGGGGGCGAGAAGCAGTACTTC. It encodes CASSFAVGTGGEKQYF.